A single sample gave rise to the 15 T cell receptor beta chains below, sequenced in a study of radiation and T cells in renal cell carcinoma. The repertoire was sequenced with immunoSEQ multiplex PCR; TCRdb's copy has only in-frame clones and lacks some. The data hold just under 80,000 clones, with 80% to 90% observed a single time. Time point specified: blood 2 weeks post-SBRT. Treatment: 15 Gy SBRT to primary tumor, nephrectomy 4 weeks later. The material was blood, obtained from a patient whose treatment included radiotherapy and nephrectomy. Every receptor here comes from a woman aged 45-65 years with renal cell carcinoma.

The V gene is TRBV5-1, the J gene TRBJ1-3; D gene ambiguous. Germline V gene data show CDR1 as SGHRS and CDR2 as YFSETQ. V was cut by 2 bases and J by 0 bases, with 9 bases left in between. The CDR3 loop spans 15 amino acids. The CDR3 DNA is TGCGCCAGCAGCTTCAGTCCCCGCTCTGGAAACACCATATATTTT. It specifies CASSFSPRSGNTIYF.

The gene calls are TRBV25-1 and TRBJ1-2, with a tentative D call TRBD1 (6 bases). V was trimmed by 1 base and J by 4 bases, leaving 16 bases between them. This CDR3 is built from 16 residues. Per the germline V gene, CDR1 is MGHDK and CDR2 is SYGVNS. The CDR3 protein is CASSEFLNGDIYGYTF. DNA of the CDR3: TGTGCCAGCAGTGAATTTTTAAACGGGGACATCTATGGCTACACCTTC.

The genes are TRBV10-1 and TRBJ1-3; unclear D gene. Germline assignment: CDR1 WNHNN and CDR2 SYGVQD (reference sequence). The CDR3 is made up of 11 amino acids. Trimming removed 6 bases at V and 3 bases at J, with 3 bases between. The CDR3: CASRGGNTIYF. For the CDR3, the DNA is TGCGCCAGCAGGGGTGGAAACACCATATATTTT.

On this clone itself: Mismatch with germline at one junction end may stem from a read error. CDR3 residues: CASSLGRGTQPQHF. In DNA form, the CDR3 reads TGTGCTAGCAGCTTAGGCCGGGGGACCCAGCCCCAGCATTTT. V usage is TRBV7-7 and J usage is TRBJ1-5; D perhaps matches TRBD1 (5 bases). The CDR3 has 14 residues. Germline V gene data show CDR1 as SSHAT and CDR2 as FNYEAQ (reference sequence). The complete variable domain, with remaining parts taken from reference TRBV7-7 and TRBJ1-5, reads GAGVSQSPRYKVTKRGQDVTLRCDPISSHATLYWYQQALGQGPEFLTYFNYEAQPDKSGLPSDRFSAERPEGSISTLTIQRTEQRDSAMYRCASSLGRGTQPQHFGDGTRLSIL.

The chain employs TRBV6-5 and TRBJ1-1, with a possible D match to TRBD1 (5 bases). The V end lost 4 bases, the J end lost 7 bases, and 13 bases lay between the germline ends. CDR1 is MNHEY, CDR2 SVGAGI, per germline. CDR3 length equals 13 residues. CDR3 coding DNA: TGTGCCAGCAGTTTGGGACGGTTCGGTGAAGCTTTCTTT. This sequence encodes CASSLGRFGEAFF.

The chain uses TRBV15 and TRBJ1-2; D is possibly TRBD1 (5 bases). The CDR3 consists of 12 residues. V gave up 0 bases and J gave up 8 bases, with 7 bases separating them. From germline, CDR1 is LNHNV and CDR2 YYDKDF (reference sequence). The CDR3 loop reads CATSRDPGGYTF. Written as DNA, the CDR3 is TGTGCCACCAGCAGAGACCCAGGGGGCTACACCTTC.

The chain combines TRBV5-1 with TRBJ2-3; tentatively, D is TRBD2 (6 bases). Germline values: CDR1 SGHRS, CDR2 YFSETQ. This CDR3 spans 14 amino acids. Trimming stripped 3 bases from V and 3 bases from J, with 11 bases between. CDR3 sequence (DNA): TGCGCCAGCAGCTCTCAGGACTATACAGATACGCAGTATTTT. Protein: CASSSQDYTDTQYF.

The DNA for the CDR3 is TGTGCCAGCAGCAGGAACCGGGACAGGGATCACGAGCAGTACTTC. Translating gives CASSRNRDRDHEQYF. V usage is TRBV5-4 and J usage is TRBJ2-7; 9 bases match TRBD1. The CDR3 length is 15 residues. V was pared by 4 bases and J by 5 bases, with 10 bases of the junction left unmatched. CDR1 is SGHNT, CDR2 YYREEE, per germline (reference sequence).

This rearrangement joins TRBV27 to TRBJ2-7; no firm D call. Trimming removed 0 bases at V and 2 bases at J, with 11 bases between. Germline lookup yields CDR1 MNHEY and CDR2 SMNVEV (reference sequence). The length of the CDR3 is 15 residues. The CDR3 reads CASSLSTLVPYEQYF. The CDR3 DNA sequence: TGTGCCAGCAGTTTATCAACCTTAGTCCCCTACGAGCAGTACTTC.

The chain uses TRBV28 and TRBJ2-2, with TRBD2 matching over 8 bases. Germline CDR1 reads MDHEN; CDR2 reads SYDVKM. The CDR3 extends over 14 amino acids. V shed 7 bases, J shed 5 bases, and the junction held 6 bases outside the gene matches. The CDR3 protein is CASITPGGTGELFF. CDR3 in DNA: TGTGCCAGCATTACCCCGGGGGGGACCGGGGAGCTGTTTTTT.

The chain is built from TRBV10-1 and TRBJ2-2, with TRBD2 matching 8 bases. The CDR3 covers 15 residues. After removal of 3 bases from V and 5 bases from J, the junction contained 5 bases not matched to a gene. Germline CDR1 WNHNN, CDR2 SYGVQD (reference sequence). The CDR3 DNA follows: TGCGCCAGCAGTGAATACGGGAGGGGGACCGGGGAGCTGTTTTTT. Translation: CASSEYGRGTGELFF.

The V gene is TRBV9, the J gene TRBJ2-1, with a weak D call TRBD1 (8 bases). Trimming cost V 3 bases and J 6 bases, with 16 bases left between them. This CDR3 has 15 amino acids. CDR1 and CDR2 from the germline V gene are SGDLS and YYNGEE. The chain's CDR3 is CASSGTGRAGNEQFF. CDR3 DNA: TGTGCCAGCAGCGGGACAGGGAGGGCCGGCAATGAGCAGTTCTTC.

On this clone itself: At one boundary the junction diverges from the germline segment, which might be a read error. The CDR3 coding sequence is TGTGCCAACAGTGAAAAACTGTTTTTT. It is translated as CANSEKLFF. The rearrangement joins TRBV6-1 to TRBJ1-4; D is uncertain. This CDR3 comprises 9 residues. CDR1 is MNHNS, CDR2 SASEGT, per germline.

This clone came up once. CDR3 nucleotide sequence: TGCAGTGCGGAAGGTCAGGATACGCAGTATTTT. The encoded protein is CSAEGQDTQYF. V gene TRBV20-1 combines with J gene TRBJ2-3; D is ambiguous. V lost 6 bases and J 6 bases, leaving 10 bases between the germline ends. The CDR3 totals 11 residues. Germline assignment: CDR1 DFQATT and CDR2 SNEGSKA (reference sequence).

This clone has a handful of counts. The chain couples TRBV19 to TRBJ2-1, with 9 bases aligning to TRBD2. J was trimmed by 7 bases and V by 3 bases; bases with no gene match: 4. Germline V gene data show CDR1 as LNHDA and CDR2 as SQIVND (reference sequence). The CDR3 consists of 14 residues. CDR3 amino acids: CASSISSGANEQFF. In DNA, the CDR3 is TGTGCCAGTAGTATCTCTAGCGGGGCGAATGAGCAGTTCTTC.